A single T cell receptor (beta chain) is shown here with its context. Its antigen is not identified. The sample originates from a study of shared clonotypes between healthy human individuals. This CDR3 is 15 amino acids long. Trimming cost V 6 bases and J 2 bases, with 17 bases left between them. Germline V lookup: CDR1 SGHAT, CDR2 FQNNGV. CD45RO-negative CD8 cells positively selected for CCR7 made up the naive population, which excluded terminally differentiated effector memory CD45RA+ cells. Study-level points and caveats: A handful of donors held roughly 5% of naive CD4 clonotypes in common.

The assay was immunoSEQ multiplex PCR, and TCRdb's table has in-frame clones only and misses some. The data hold hundreds of thousands of clones, with 90% to 97% observed a single time. The sequence was collected from a woman aged 25 to 39 in good health. The gene calls are TRBV11-2 and TRBJ2-7; D is undetermined. The material sequenced was naive CD8+ T cells sorted from blood. CDR3 nucleotides: TGTGCCAGCAGGACCTTGGGCGGCGGAGCCTACGAGCAGTACTTC. Translated, it gives CASRTLGGGAYEQYF.